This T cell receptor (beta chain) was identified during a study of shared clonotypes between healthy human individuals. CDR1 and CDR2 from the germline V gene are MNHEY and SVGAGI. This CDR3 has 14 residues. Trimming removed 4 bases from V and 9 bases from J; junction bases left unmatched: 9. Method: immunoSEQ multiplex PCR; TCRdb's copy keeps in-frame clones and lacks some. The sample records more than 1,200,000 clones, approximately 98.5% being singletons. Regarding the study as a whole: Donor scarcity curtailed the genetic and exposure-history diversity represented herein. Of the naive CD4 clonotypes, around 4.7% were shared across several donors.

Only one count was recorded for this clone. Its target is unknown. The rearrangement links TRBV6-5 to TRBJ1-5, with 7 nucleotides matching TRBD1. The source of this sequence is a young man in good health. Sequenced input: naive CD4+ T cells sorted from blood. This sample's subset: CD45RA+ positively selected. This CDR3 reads CASSSRTGGGPQHF. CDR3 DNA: TGTGCCAGCAGTTCACGGACAGGCGGTGGGCCCCAGCATTTT.